This T cell receptor beta chain emerged from a study of CD4+ T cells in melanoma. Study conclusions and caveats: Diverse differentiation states were reported for melanoma neoantigen-specific CD4+ T cells. A reported correlation linked neoantigen-specific CD4+ T cells to CD8+, macrophage and B cell function.

The assay was immunoSEQ multiplex PCR, and TCRdb's table has in-frame clones only and misses some. The repertoire consists of some 120,000 clones, with approximately 90% occurring once and the leading ten covering 3% to 4%. Of note for this clone: The target antigen is unknown.

Specimen: peripheral blood. This TCR was sampled from a human donor with melanoma.

CDR3 amino acids: CATSRGRLYEQYF. The CDR3 region has the DNA TGTGCCACCAGCAGAGGTCGACTCTACGAGCAGTACTTC. The V call is TRBV15, the J call TRBJ2-7; D remains unclear. Trimming removed 1 base at V and 3 bases at J, with 7 bases between. The CDR3 covers 13 residues. Germline CDR1 LNHNV, CDR2 YYDKDF (reference sequence).